This T cell receptor (beta chain) was documented in a study of blood T cells in healthy people across ages. Points from the study as a whole: The study found more naive CD4+ cells and higher diversity in long-lived than aged donors. In the absence of known donor CMV status, changes in expanded clonotypes were possibly confounded. Estimated diversity that came from one million T cells was considered an underestimate.

Remarks on this clonotype: Its specificity is not known.

The authors ran a second PCR of about 7 to 11 cycles using a sample-barcoded 5' primer and a J-beta primer mix. Each CDR3 protein gets one entry after TCRdb re-called the 5' RACE reads with MiXCR. The sample has around 1,000,000 distinct CDR3 sequences, about 25% seen once. This CDR3 comprises 14 residues. The V segment lost 5 bases and the J segment 4 bases; nucleotides outside the gene matches: 7. Per germline, CDR1 SQVTM and CDR2 ANQGSEA. The same data also went into a second study, on T cells of mothers and their children. That investigation notes: Nine systemically healthy Caucasian donors: three mothers, six children.

The chain employs TRBV29-1 and TRBJ2-7, with 11 bases lining up with TRBD1. The material sequenced was blood. This TCR was sampled from a girl aged 2 to 9 in good health. The CDR3, as DNA: TGCAGCGTTCGCCTAGGGACAGGGGGGTACGAGCAGTACTTC. Its translation is CSVRLGTGGYEQYF.